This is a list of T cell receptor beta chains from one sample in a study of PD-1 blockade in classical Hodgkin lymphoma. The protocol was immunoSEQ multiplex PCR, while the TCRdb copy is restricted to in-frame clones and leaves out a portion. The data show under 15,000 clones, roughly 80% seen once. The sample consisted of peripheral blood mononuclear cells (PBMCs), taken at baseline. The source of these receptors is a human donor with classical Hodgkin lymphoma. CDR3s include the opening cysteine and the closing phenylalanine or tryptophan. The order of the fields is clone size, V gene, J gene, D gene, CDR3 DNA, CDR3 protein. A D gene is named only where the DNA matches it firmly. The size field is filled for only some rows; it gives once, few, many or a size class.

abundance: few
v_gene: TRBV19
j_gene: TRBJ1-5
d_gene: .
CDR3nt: TGTGCCAGTACCCCAGTTCGTGGGCAGCCCCAGCATTTT
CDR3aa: CASTPVRGQPQHF

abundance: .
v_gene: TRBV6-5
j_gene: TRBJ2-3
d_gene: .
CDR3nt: TGTGCCAGCACCGAATTGGGAAGGGATACGCAGTATTTT
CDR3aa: CASTELGRDTQYF

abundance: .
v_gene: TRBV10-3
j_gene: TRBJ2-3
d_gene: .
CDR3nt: TGTGCCATCTCTTGGAGTCGGGGCGGTAGCACAGATACGCAGTATTTT
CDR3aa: CAISWSRGGSTDTQYF

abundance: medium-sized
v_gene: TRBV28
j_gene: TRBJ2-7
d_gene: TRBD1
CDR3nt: TGTGCCAGCAGTACCGGGACAGGGGTCCACGAGCAGTACTTC
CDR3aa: CASSTGTGVHEQYF

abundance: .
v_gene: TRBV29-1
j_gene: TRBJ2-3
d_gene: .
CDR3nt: TGCAGCGTTGAAGATCTTCGAAAAAGGCCAGATACGCAGTATTTT
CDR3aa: CSVEDLRKRPDTQYF

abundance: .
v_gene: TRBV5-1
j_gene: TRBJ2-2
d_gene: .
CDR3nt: TGCGCCAGCAGCTTGGAAGACAGATTGAACACCGGGGAGCTGTTTTTT
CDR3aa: CASSLEDRLNTGELFF

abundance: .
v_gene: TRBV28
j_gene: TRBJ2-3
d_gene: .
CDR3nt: TGTGCCAGCAGTTTCTTGGTAGCGGAAACAGATACGCAGTATTTT
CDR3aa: CASSFLVAETDTQYF

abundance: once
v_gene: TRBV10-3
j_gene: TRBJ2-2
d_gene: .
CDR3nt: TGTGCCATCAGTGAGTCGACTGGCAGGAGGAACACCGGGGAGCTGTTTTTT
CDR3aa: CAISESTGRRNTGELFF

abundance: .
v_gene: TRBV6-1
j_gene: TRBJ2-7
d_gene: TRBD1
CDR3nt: TGTGCCAGCAGCTCGGCACAGGGGAACCTCCACGAGCAGTACTTC
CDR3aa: CASSSAQGNLHEQYF

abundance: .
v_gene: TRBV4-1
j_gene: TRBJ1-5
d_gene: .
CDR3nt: TGCGCCAGCTCTCTAACAACCGGACAGCCCCAGCATTTT
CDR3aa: CASSLTTGQPQHF

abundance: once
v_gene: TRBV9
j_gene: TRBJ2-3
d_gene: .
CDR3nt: TGTGCCAGCAGCGTAGTTTCGGGCACAGATACGCAGTATTTT
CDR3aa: CASSVVSGTDTQYF

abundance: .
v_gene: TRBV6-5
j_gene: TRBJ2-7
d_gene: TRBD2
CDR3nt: TGTGCCAGCAGTTACCGGGAGGACTCCTACGAGCAGTACTTC
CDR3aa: CASSYREDSYEQYF

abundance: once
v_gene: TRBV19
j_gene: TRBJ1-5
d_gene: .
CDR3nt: TGTGCCAGTACCGGACGGATTCTCCTTAGCAATCAGCCCCAGCATTTT
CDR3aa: CASTGRILLSNQPQHF

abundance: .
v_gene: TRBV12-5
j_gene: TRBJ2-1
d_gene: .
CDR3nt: TGTGCTAGTGGACTAGCCGGGAACTTTAACAATGAGCAGTTCTTC
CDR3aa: CASGLAGNFNNEQFF

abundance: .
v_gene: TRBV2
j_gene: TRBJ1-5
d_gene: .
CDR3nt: TGTGCCAGCAGTGAGACGGATCCGAGGGTAACGGCCCAGCATTTT
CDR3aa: CASSETDPRVTAQHF

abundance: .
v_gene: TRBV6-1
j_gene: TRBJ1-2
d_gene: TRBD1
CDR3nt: TGTGCCAGCAGTGAACTTGGACAGGGAGGCTATGGCTACACCTTC
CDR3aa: CASSELGQGGYGYTF

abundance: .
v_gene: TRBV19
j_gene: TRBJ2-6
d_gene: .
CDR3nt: TGTGCCAGTAGTATTCGAGCAGGGACCTCCTCTGGGGCCAACGTCCTGACTTTC
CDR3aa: CASSIRAGTSSGANVLTF

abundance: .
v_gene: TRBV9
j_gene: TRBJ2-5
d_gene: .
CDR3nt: TGTGCCAGCAGCGAGGGGATGTACCAAGAGACCCAGTACTTC
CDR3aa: CASSEGMYQETQYF

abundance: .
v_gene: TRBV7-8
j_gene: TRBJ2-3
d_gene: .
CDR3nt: TGTGCCAGCAGCCCTCAGGGTGATACGCAGTATTTT
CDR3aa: CASSPQGDTQYF

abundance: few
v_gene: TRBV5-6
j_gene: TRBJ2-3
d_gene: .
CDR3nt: TGTGCCAGCAGCTTGGCCTTGTCAGGGTCTCTTGATACGCAGTATTTT
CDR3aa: CASSLALSGSLDTQYF

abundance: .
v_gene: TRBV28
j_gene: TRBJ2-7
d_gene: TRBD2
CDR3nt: TGTGCCATCTCACCGGGACTAGCGGGACCCCCGCAGTACTTC
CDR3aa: CAISPGLAGPPQYF

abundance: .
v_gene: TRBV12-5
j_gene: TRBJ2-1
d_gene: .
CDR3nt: TGTGCTAGTGGTCTCGGTGGGGGCTCCTACAATGAGCAGTTCTTC
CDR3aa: CASGLGGGSYNEQFF

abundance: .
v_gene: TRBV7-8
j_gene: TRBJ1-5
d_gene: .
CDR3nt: TGTGCCAGCAGCTTACTTGGGGCAGGGGTGTATAGCAATCAGCCCCAGCATTTT
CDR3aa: CASSLLGAGVYSNQPQHF

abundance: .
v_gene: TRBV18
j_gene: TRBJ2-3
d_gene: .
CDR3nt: TGTGCCAGCTCACCCAGTCAGGGGCGGATGGGTCCAGATACGCAGTATTTT
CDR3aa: CASSPSQGRMGPDTQYF

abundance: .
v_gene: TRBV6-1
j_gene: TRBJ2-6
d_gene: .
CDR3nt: TGTGCCAGCAGTACGCACCCTGGGGCCAACGTCCTGACTTTC
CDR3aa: CASSTHPGANVLTF

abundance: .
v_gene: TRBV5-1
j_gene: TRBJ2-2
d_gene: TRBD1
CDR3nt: TGCGCCAGCAGCACCGACAGGGTGTCCGGGGAGCTGTTTTTT
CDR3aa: CASSTDRVSGELFF

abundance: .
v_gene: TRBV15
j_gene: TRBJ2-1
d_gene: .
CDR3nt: TGTGCCACCAGCAGGGACGGTAACAATGAGCAGTTCTTC
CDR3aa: CATSRDGNNEQFF

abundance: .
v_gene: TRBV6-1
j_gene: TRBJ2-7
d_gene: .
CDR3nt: TGTGCCAGCAGTGAAGAGGTGACTAGGGCCTACGAGCAGTACTTC
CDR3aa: CASSEEVTRAYEQYF

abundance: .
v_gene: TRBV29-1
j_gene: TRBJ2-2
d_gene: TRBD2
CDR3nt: TGCAGCGCCCGTCTAGCGGGAGACACCGGGGAGCTGTTTTTT
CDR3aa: CSARLAGDTGELFF

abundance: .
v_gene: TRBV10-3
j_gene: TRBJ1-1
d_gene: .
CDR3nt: TGTGCCATCAGTGCTCACGGGGGGGCCGGGGACACTGAAGCTTTCTTT
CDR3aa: CAISAHGGAGDTEAFF

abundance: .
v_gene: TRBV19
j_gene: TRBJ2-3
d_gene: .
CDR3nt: TGTGCCAGTAGTATTGGGGCAGGGATCACAGATACGCAGTATTTT
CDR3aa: CASSIGAGITDTQYF

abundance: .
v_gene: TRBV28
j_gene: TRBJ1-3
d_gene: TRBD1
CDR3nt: TGTGCCAGCGGTGGGAGCGGAGGGGGCAATAGGGGGAACACCATATATTTT
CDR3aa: CASGGSGGGNRGNTIYF

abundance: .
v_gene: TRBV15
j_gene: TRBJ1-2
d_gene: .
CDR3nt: TGTGCCACCAGCACAGACACCTACTATGGCTACACCTTC
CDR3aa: CATSTDTYYGYTF

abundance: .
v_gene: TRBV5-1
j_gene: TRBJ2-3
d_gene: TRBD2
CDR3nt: TGCGCCAGCAGCTTATTTCTAGCGGGAGTAGGGTATTTT
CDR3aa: CASSLFLAGVGYF

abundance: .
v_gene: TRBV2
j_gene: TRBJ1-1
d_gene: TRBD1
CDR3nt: TGTGCCAGCAGTCAGGGGGCTACTGAAGCTTTCTTT
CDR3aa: CASSQGATEAFF

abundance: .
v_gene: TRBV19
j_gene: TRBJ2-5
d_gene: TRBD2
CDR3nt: TGTGCCAGTAGTACCGGACTAGCGGGAGGCCGGACCGGGACCCAGTACTTC
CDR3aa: CASSTGLAGGRTGTQYF

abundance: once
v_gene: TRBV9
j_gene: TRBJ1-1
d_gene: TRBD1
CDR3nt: TGTGCCAGCAGCGAAAGGACAGGGGGGAACACTGAAGCTTTCTTT
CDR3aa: CASSERTGGNTEAFF

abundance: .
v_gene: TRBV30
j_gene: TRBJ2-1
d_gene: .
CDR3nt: TGTGCCTGGAGTGGATACAATGAGCAGTTCTTC
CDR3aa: CAWSGYNEQFF

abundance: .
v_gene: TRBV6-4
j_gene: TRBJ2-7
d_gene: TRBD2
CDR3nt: TGTGCCAGCAGTTCCGGGACTAGCGGCTACGAGCAGTACTTC
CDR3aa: CASSSGTSGYEQYF

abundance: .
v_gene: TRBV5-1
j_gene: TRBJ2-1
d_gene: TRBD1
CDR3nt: TGCGCCAGCAGCCCAGGGGGACCCCAGGGGCTCTACAATGAGCAGTTCTTC
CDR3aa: CASSPGGPQGLYNEQFF

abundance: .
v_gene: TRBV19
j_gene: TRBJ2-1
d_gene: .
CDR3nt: TGTGCCAGTAGTATTCAACAGAGCTCCTACAATGAGCAGTTCTTC
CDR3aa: CASSIQQSSYNEQFF